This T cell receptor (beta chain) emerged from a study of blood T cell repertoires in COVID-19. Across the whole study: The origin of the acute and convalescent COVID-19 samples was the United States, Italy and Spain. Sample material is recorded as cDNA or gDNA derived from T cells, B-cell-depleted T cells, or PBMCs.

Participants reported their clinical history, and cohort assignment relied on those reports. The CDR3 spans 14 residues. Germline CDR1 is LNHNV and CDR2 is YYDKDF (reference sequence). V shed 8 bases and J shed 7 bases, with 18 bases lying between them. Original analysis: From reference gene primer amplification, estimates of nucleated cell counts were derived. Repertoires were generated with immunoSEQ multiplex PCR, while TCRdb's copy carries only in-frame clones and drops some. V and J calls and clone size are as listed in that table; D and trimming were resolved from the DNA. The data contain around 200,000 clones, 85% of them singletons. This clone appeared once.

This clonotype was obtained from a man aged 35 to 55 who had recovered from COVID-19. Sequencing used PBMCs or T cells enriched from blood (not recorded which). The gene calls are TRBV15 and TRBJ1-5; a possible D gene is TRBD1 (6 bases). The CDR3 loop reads CATGIRGEEQPQHF. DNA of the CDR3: TGTGCCACCGGAATCAGGGGAGAGGAGCAGCCCCAGCATTTT. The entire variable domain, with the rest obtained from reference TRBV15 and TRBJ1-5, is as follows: DAMVIQNPRYQVTQFGKPVTLSCSQTLNHNVMYWYQQKSSQAPKLLFHYYDKDFNNEADTPDNFQSRRPNTSFCFLDIRSPGLGDTAMYLCATGIRGEEQPQHFGDGTRLSIL.